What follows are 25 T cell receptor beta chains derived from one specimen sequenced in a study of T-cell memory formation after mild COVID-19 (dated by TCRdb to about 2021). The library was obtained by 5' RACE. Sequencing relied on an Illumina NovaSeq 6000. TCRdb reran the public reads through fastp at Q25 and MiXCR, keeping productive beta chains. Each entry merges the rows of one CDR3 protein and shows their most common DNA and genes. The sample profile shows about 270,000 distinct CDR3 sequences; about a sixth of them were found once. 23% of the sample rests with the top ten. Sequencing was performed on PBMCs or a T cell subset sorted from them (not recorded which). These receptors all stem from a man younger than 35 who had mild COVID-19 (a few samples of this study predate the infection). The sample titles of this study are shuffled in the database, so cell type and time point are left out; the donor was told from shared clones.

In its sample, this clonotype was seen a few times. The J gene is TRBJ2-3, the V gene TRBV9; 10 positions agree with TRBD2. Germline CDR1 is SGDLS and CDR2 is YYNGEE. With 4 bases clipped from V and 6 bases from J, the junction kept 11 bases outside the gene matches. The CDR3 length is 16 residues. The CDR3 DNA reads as TGTGCCAGCAGCCCACGCTACAGCGGGGGGGTGGATACGCAGTATTTT. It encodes CASSPRYSGGVDTQYF.

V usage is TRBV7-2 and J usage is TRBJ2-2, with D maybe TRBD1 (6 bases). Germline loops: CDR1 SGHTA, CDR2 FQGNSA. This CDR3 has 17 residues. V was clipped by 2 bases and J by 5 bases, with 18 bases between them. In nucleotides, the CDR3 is TGTGCCAGCAGCTTAAAGGGTCTTGGGGGCAGGACCGGGGAGCTGTTTTTT. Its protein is CASSLKGLGGRTGELFF.

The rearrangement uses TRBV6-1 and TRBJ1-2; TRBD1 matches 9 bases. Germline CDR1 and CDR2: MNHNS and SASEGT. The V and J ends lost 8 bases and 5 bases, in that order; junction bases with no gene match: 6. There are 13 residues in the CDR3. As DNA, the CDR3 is TGTGCCAGCTCGGACGGGACAGGGTATGGCTACACCTTC. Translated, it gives CASSDGTGYGYTF.

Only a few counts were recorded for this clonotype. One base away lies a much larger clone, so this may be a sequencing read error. The CDR3 bases are TGTGCCAGCAGCGCCACCGGGGAGCTGTTTTTT. As protein: CASSATGELFF. The gene calls are TRBV9 and TRBJ2-2, with unresolved D. V lost 3 bases and J 4 bases, leaving 1 base between the germline ends. This CDR3 has 11 amino acids. Germline V gives CDR1 SGDLS, CDR2 YYNGEE.

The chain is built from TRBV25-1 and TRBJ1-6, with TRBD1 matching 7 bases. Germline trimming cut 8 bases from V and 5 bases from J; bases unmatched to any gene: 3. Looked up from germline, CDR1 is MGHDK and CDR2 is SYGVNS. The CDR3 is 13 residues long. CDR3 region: CASGQVNNSPLHF. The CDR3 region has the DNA TGTGCCAGCGGACAGGTGAATAATTCACCCCTCCACTTT.

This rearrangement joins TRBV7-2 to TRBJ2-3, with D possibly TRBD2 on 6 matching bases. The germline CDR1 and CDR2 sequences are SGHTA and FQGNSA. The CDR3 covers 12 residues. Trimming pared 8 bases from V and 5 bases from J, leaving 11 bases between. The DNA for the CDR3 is TGTGCCAGCCGGGGGTTGGAAGATACGCAGTATTTT. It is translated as CASRGLEDTQYF.

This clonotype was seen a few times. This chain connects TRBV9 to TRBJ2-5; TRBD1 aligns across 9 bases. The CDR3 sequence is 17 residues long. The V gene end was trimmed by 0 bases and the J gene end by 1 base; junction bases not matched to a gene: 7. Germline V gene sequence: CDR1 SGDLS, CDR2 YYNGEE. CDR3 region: CASSVAAGQGRQETQYF. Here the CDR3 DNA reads TGTGCCAGCAGCGTAGCGGCCGGACAGGGGCGCCAAGAGACCCAGTACTTC.

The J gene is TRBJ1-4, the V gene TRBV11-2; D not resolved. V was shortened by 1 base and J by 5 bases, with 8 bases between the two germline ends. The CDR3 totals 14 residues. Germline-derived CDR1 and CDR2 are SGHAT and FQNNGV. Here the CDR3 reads CASSLGGHNEKLFF. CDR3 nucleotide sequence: TGTGCCAGCAGCTTAGGGGGTCACAATGAAAAACTGTTTTTT.

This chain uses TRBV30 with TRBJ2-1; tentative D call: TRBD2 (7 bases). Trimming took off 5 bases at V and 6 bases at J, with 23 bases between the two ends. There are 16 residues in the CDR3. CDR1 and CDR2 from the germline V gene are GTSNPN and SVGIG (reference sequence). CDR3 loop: CAWRGRGGYRGNEQFF. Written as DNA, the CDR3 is TGTGCCTGGCGGGGCCGCGGGGGCTATCGGGGCAATGAGCAGTTCTTC.

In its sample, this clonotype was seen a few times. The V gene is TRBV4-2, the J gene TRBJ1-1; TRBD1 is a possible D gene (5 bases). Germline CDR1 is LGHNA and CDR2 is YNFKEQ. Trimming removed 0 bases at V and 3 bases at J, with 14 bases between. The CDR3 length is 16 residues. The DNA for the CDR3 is TGTGCCAGCAGCCAAGACTGGTCGGGGGGGGACACTGAAGCTTTCTTT. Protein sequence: CASSQDWSGGDTEAFF.

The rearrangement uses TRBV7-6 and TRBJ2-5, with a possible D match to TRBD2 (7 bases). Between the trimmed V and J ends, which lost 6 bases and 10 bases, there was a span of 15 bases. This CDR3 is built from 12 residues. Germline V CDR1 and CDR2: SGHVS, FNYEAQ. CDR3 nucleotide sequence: TGTGCCAGCAGGGGGGGGGCCCGGGACCAGTACTTC. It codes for CASRGGARDQYF.

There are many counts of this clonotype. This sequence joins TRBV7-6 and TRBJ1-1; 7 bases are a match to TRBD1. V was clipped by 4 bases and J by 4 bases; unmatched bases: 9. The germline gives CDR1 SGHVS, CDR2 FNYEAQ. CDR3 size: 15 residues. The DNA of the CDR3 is TGTGCCAGCAGCTGGAAGACAGGGCCGGGCACTGAAGCTTTCTTT. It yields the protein CASSWKTGPGTEAFF.

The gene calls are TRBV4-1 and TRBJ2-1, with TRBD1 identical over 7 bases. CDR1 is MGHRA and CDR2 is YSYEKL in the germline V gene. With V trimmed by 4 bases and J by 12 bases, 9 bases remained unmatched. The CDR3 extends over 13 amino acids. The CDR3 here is CASSLEGASVQFF. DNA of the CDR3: TGCGCCAGCAGCCTCGAGGGGGCCTCTGTGCAGTTCTTC.

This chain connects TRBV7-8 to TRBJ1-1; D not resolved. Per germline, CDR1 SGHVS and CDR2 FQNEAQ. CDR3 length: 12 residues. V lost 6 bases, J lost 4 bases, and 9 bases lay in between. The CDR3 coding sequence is TGTGCCAGCAGTAAGGCTGGCACTGAAGCTTTCTTT. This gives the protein CASSKAGTEAFF.

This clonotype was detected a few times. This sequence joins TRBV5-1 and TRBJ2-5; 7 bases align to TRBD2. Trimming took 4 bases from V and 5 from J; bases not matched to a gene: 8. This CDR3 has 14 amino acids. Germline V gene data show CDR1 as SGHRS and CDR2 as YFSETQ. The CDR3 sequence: CASSQTAGLETQYF. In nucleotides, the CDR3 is TGCGCCAGCAGCCAGACAGCGGGGTTGGAGACCCAGTACTTC.

The CDR3: CASSPRGDDEKLFF. The CDR3 DNA sequence: TGCGCCAGCAGTCCTAGGGGAGACGATGAAAAACTGTTTTTT. The rearrangement links TRBV4-3 to TRBJ1-4; a weak D match, TRBD1 (5 bases). The CDR3 is made up of 14 amino acids. Germline CDR1 reads LGHNA; CDR2 reads YSLEER. Trimming removed 6 bases from V and 6 bases from J, with 14 bases in between.

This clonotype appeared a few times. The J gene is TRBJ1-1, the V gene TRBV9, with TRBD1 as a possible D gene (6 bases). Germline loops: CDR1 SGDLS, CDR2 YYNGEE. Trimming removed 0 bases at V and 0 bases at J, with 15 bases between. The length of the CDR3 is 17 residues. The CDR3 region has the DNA TGTGCCAGCAGCGTAGCCCCTTGGGGGGCCATGAACACTGAAGCTTTCTTT. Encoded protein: CASSVAPWGAMNTEAFF.

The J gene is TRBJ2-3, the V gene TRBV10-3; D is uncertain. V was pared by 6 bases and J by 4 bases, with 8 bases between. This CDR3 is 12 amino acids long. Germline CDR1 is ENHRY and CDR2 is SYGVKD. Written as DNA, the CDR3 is TGTGCCATCAGCCACCGTGCAGATACGCAGTATTTT. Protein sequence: CAISHRADTQYF.

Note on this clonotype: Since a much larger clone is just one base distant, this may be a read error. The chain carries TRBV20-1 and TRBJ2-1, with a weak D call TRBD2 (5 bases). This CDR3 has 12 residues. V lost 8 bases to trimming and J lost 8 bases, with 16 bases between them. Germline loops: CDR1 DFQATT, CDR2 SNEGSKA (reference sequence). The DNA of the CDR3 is TGCAGTACTGCCGGAGAGGGTGATGAGCAGTTCTTC. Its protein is CSTAGEGDEQFF.

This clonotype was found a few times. CDR3 DNA sequence: TGTGCCAGCAGCTTGCTTGACCGCACAGATACGCAGTATTTT. Protein sequence: CASSLLDRTDTQYF. The chain links TRBV7-9 to TRBJ2-3; unclear D gene. With 3 bases removed from V and 1 base from J, the gap between germline ends came to 8 bases. This CDR3 is 14 amino acids long. From germline, CDR1 is SEHNR and CDR2 FQNEAQ (reference sequence).

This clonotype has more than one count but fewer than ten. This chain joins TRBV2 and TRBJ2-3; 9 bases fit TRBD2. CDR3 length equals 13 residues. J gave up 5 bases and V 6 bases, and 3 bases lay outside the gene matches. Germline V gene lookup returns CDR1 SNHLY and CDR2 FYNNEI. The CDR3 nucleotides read TGTGCCAGCAGAGAGACTAGCGGAGATACGCAGTATTTT. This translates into CASRETSGDTQYF. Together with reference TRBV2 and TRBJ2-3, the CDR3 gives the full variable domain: EPEVTQTPSHQVTQMGQEVILRCVPISNHLYFYWYRQILGQKVEFLVSFYNNEISEKSEIFDDQFSVERPDGSNFTLKIRSTKLEDSAMYFCASRETSGDTQYFGPGTRLTVL.

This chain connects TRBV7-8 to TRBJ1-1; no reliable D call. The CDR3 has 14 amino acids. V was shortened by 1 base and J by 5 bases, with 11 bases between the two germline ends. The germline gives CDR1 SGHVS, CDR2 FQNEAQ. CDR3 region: CASSLVGRRTEAFF. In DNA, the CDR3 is TGTGCCAGCAGCTTAGTAGGGAGACGGACTGAAGCTTTCTTT.

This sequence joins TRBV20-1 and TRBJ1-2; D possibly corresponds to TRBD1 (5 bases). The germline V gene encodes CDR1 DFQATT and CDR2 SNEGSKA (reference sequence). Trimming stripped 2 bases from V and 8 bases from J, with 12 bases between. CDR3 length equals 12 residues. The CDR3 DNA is TGCAGTGCTAGAAGGCAGGGCGGAGGCTACACCTTC. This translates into CSARRQGGGYTF.

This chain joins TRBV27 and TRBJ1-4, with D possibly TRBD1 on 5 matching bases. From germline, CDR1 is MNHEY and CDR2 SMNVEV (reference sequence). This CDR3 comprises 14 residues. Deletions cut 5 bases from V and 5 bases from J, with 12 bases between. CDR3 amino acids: CASSVGTHNEKLFF. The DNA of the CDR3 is TGTGCCAGCAGTGTCGGGACCCACAATGAAAAACTGTTTTTT.

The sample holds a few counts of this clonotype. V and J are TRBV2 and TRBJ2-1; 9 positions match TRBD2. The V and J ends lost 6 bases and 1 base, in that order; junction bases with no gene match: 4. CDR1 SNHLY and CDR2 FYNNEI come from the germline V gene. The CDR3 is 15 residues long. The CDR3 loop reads CASRNGLASYNEQFF. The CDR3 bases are TGTGCCAGCAGGAATGGACTAGCGTCCTACAATGAGCAGTTCTTC.